Following are 22 T cell receptor beta chains from one sample sequenced in a study of blood T cell repertoires in COVID-19 (dated by TCRdb to between 2020 and 2021). The method behind the library was the immunoSEQ multiplex PCR assay. TCRdb obtained this table from immuneACCESS and retained in-frame rearrangements with V and J assigned. These tables miss some clones; where compared with another copy, unresolved V genes account for less than half of the shortfall, and the remainder is unexplained. Here the sample has over 350,000 clones; more than 80% occur a single time. Of the sample, 1.4% to 1.5% is held by the ten largest clones. Input material: peripheral blood. The receptors come from a woman aged 25 to 39 with active or convalescent COVID-19.

The gene calls are TRBV4-2 and TRBJ2-7; 8 bases are a match to TRBD2. After removal of 0 bases from V and 4 bases from J, the junction contained 8 bases not matched to a gene. The CDR3 length is 16 residues. Per the germline V gene, CDR1 is LGHNA and CDR2 is YNFKEQ. The CDR3 region has the DNA TGTGCCAGCAGCCAAGAACTAGCGGTGACCGCTTACGAGCAGTACTTC. It is translated as CASSQELAVTAYEQYF.

The chain is built from TRBV12-3 or TRBV12-4 and TRBJ1-3; 8 bases agree with TRBD1. The CDR3 runs 13 residues. With V trimmed by 5 bases and J by 4 bases, 1 base remained unmatched. The CDR3 reads CASSDRGGNTIYF. CDR3 DNA sequence: TGTGCCAGCAGTGACAGGGGAGGAAACACCATATATTTT.

The chain joins TRBV3-1 (or the pseudogene TRBV3-2) to TRBJ2-2; 9 bases fit TRBD2. The V segment lost 1 base and the J segment 4 bases; nucleotides outside the gene matches: 4. The CDR3 contains 16 residues. Germline V gene data show CDR1 as LGHDT and CDR2 as YNNKEL (reference sequence). The CDR3, as DNA: TGTGCCAGCAGCCAAGGGCTAGCGGGACCCACCGGGGAGCTGTTTTTT. It is translated as CASSQGLAGPTGELFF.

In DNA form, the CDR3 reads TGTGCCAGCAGTGACAATACAGGGCGGCCCCAGCATTTT. Amino acid sequence: CASSDNTGRPQHF. This rearrangement joins TRBV6-4 to TRBJ1-5; possible D gene TRBD1, 6 bases. Germline V lookup: CDR1 MRHNA, CDR2 SNTAGT. This CDR3 contains 13 residues. Trimming left V 2 bases short and J 9 bases short, with 11 bases between.

The chain is built from TRBV18 and TRBJ2-2; 7 nucleotides match TRBD1. CDR1 and CDR2 from the germline V gene are KGHSH and LQKENI. The CDR3 is made up of 16 amino acids. The junction had 3 bases not matched to a gene; V was cut back by 2 bases and J by 0 bases. The chain's CDR3 is CASSPETGTNTGELFF. Here the CDR3 DNA reads TGTGCCAGCTCACCAGAGACAGGGACGAACACCGGGGAGCTGTTTTTT.

The J gene is TRBJ1-5, the V gene TRBV29-1; weak D call: TRBD1 (6 bases). This CDR3 region has 14 residues. Per the germline V gene, CDR1 is SQVTM and CDR2 is ANQGSEA. V was pared by 6 bases and J by 3 bases, with 15 bases between. DNA for the CDR3: TGCAGCGTATTACAGGGAGAATCCAATCAGCCCCAGCATTTT. Translating it yields CSVLQGESNQPQHF.

The V call is TRBV5-1, the J call TRBJ1-1; TRBD1 might be the D (6 bases). The CDR3 consists of 16 residues. Germline V lookup: CDR1 SGHRS, CDR2 YFSETQ. Deletions cut 1 base from V and 0 bases from J, with 13 bases between. CDR3 DNA sequence: TGCGCCAGCAGCTTGACAGGGCTGGGTTTGAACACTGAAGCTTTCTTT. It encodes CASSLTGLGLNTEAFF. The complete variable domain, with remaining parts taken from reference TRBV5-1 and TRBJ1-1, reads KAGVTQTPRYLIKTRGQQVTLSCSPISGHRSVSWYQQTPGQGLQFLFEYFSETQRNKGNFPGRFSGRQFSNSRSEMNVSTLELGDSALYLCASSLTGLGLNTEAFFGQGTRLTVV.

This chain uses TRBV5-6 with TRBJ2-3, with D possibly being TRBD2 (6 bases). The germline V gene has CDR1 SGHDT and CDR2 YYEEEE. The V gene lost 4 bases and the J gene lost 2 bases, with 11 bases spanning the gap. The CDR3 length is 14 residues. The CDR3 is CASSGSGATDTQYF. The DNA of the CDR3 is TGTGCCAGCAGCGGTAGCGGTGCCACAGATACGCAGTATTTT.

This clone was observed a handful of times. The chain employs TRBV5-6 and TRBJ2-2; 10 positions match TRBD1. Germline loops: CDR1 SGHDT, CDR2 YYEEEE. V dropped 4 bases and J dropped 6; count of bases not matched to a gene: 12. The CDR3 is 17 residues long. The CDR3 DNA sequence: TGTGCCAGCAGCCATGTCACCGGGACAGGGGAGTCCGGGGAGCTGTTTTTT. Translated, it gives CASSHVTGTGESGELFF.

This chain links TRBV7-9 with TRBJ1-1, with a tentative D call TRBD1 (5 bases). This CDR3 region has 16 residues. Germline V gene data show CDR1 as SEHNR and CDR2 as FQNEAQ (reference sequence). Deletions cut 1 base from V and 1 base from J, with 13 bases between. CDR3 coding DNA: TGTGCCAGCAGCTTAGAATGTCAGGGCGCGAACACTGAAGCTTTCTTT. Its protein is CASSLECQGANTEAFF.

The gene calls are TRBV19 and TRBJ2-1; D perhaps matches TRBD1 (5 bases). Trimming left V 6 bases short and J 4 bases short, with 13 bases between. Germline CDR1 and CDR2: LNHDA and SQIVND (reference sequence). CDR3 length: 14 residues. The CDR3 DNA reads as TGTGCCAGTAGCCCCTCAGGGCCTTACAATGAGCAGTTCTTC. It yields the protein CASSPSGPYNEQFF.

V and J are TRBV12-3 or TRBV12-4 and TRBJ2-3, with 7 positions matching TRBD1. J was trimmed by 4 bases and V by 4 bases; bases with no gene match: 2. The CDR3 sequence is 13 residues long. CDR3 protein: CASSSDRADTQYF. The DNA of the CDR3 is TGTGCCAGCAGTTCCGACAGGGCAGATACGCAGTATTTT.

CDR3: CASSSGQGRPEAFF. CDR3 bases: TGTGCCAGCAGTTCCGGACAGGGACGACCTGAAGCTTTCTTT. The V gene is TRBV6-1, the J gene TRBJ1-1; TRBD1 agrees at 8 bases. The CDR3 sequence is 14 residues long. Per germline, CDR1 MNHNS and CDR2 SASEGT. The junction had 8 bases not matched to a gene; V was cut back by 5 bases and J by 6 bases.

CDR3 loop: CASSDAEHYGYTF. The CDR3 region has the DNA TGTGCCAGCAGTGACGCCGAGCACTATGGCTACACCTTC. The chain has TRBV25-1 and TRBJ1-2; D call uncertain. V lost 3 bases and J 3 bases, leaving 8 bases between the germline ends. Germline lookup yields CDR1 MGHDK and CDR2 SYGVNS. This CDR3 is built from 13 residues.

The chain employs TRBV15 and TRBJ1-4; 7 positions agree with TRBD1. The CDR3 has 15 residues. CDR1 LNHNV and CDR2 YYDKDF come from the germline V gene (reference sequence). After removal of 4 bases from V and 3 bases from J, the junction contained 5 bases not matched to a gene. The CDR3 bases are TGTGCCACCAGCAACGACAGGGCCCCTAATGAAAAACTGTTTTTT. It specifies CATSNDRAPNEKLFF.

CDR3 residues: CASSPTGGTDTQYF. CDR3 sequence (DNA): TGTGCCAGCAGCCCGACCGGGGGCACAGATACGCAGTATTTT. The genes are TRBV27 and TRBJ2-3; weak D call: TRBD2 (5 bases). Germline V gene data show CDR1 as MNHEY and CDR2 as SMNVEV (reference sequence). Trimming pared 6 bases from V and 1 base from J, leaving 11 bases between. The CDR3 loop spans 14 amino acids.

This clone was observed a handful of times. V usage is TRBV28 and J usage is TRBJ1-6; D gene ambiguous. CDR1 and CDR2 from the germline V gene are MDHEN and SYDVKM. Trimming removed 6 bases at V and 7 bases at J, with 10 bases between. CDR3 length equals 13 residues. This chain's CDR3 is CASRPTQNSPLHF. CDR3 bases: TGTGCCAGCAGACCTACACAGAATTCACCCCTCCACTTT.

The rearrangement links TRBV27 to TRBJ2-3, with TRBD1 matching over 12 bases. This CDR3 contains 17 residues. In germline, CDR1 is MNHEY, CDR2 SMNVEV (reference sequence). V gave up 8 bases and J gave up 2 bases; unmatched junction bases: 11. The DNA of the CDR3 is TGTGCCAGCGCCGTGTTCGGGACAGGGGGCATCACAGATACGCAGTATTTT. Translated, it gives CASAVFGTGGITDTQYF.

The chain links TRBV7-9 to TRBJ2-7; 7 nucleotides agree with TRBD2. J lost 2 bases, V lost 3 bases, and 4 bases had no gene match. CDR3 length: 14 amino acids. The germline V gene encodes CDR1 SEHNR and CDR2 FQNEAQ (reference sequence). The CDR3 loop reads CASSLSGATYEQYF. CDR3 DNA: TGTGCCAGCAGCTTGAGCGGGGCTACCTACGAGCAGTACTTC.

The J gene is TRBJ1-2, the V gene TRBV29-1; D is undetermined. Trimming took 7 bases from V and 0 from J, leaving 9 bases between them. Germline V gene sequence: CDR1 SQVTM, CDR2 ANQGSEA. The CDR3 spans 12 residues. The CDR3 coding sequence is TGCAGCGGGGAGGCGGCTAACTATGGCTACACCTTC. Protein: CSGEAANYGYTF.

The J gene is TRBJ2-5, the V gene TRBV5-4; 10 nucleotides align to TRBD2. Germline assignment: CDR1 SGHNT and CDR2 YYREEE (reference sequence). The junction had 8 bases not matched to a gene; V was cut back by 4 bases and J by 5 bases. The CDR3 loop spans 15 amino acids. The CDR3 DNA is TGTGCCAGCAGCAGAAGCGGGGGGGCCGGTGAGACCCAGTACTTC. As protein: CASSRSGGAGETQYF. The complete variable domain, with remaining parts taken from reference TRBV5-4 and TRBJ2-5, reads ETGVTQSPTHLIKTRGQQVTLRCSSQSGHNTVSWYQQALGQGPQFIFQYYREEENGRGNFPPRFSGLQFPNYSSELNVNALELDDSALYLCASSRSGGAGETQYFGPGTRLLVL.

The chain joins TRBV4-1 to TRBJ2-3; TRBD2 aligns across 13 bases. J gave up 5 bases and V 2 bases, and 7 bases lay outside the gene matches. Germline V gene sequence: CDR1 MGHRA, CDR2 YSYEKL. The CDR3 extends over 17 amino acids. This CDR3 reads CASSQPTSGGAGDTQYF. The CDR3 DNA reads TGCGCCAGCAGCCAACCTACTAGCGGGGGGGCTGGAGATACGCAGTATTTT.